These T cell receptor beta chains were read from a single sample in a study of T cells in Graves' hyperthyroidism and ophthalmopathy. Using its own MiXCR run on the multiplex PCR reads, TCRdb lists one record per CDR3 protein. The sample has some 400,000 distinct CDR3 sequences; approximately 15% are singletons. Sequencing input: blood. The receptors come from a man aged 25-45 years with Graves' hyperthyroidism that later progressed to Graves' ophthalmopathy. Each CDR3 is given with its conserved first and last residue. D genes are given only for firm matches. For some rows the clone size is stated as once, few or many, or as a class when expanded; others skip it.

TRBJ2-1 | TRBD2 | few | TRBV7-9 | TGTGCCAGCAGCTTATCGCCAGCGGGGCCTACACCGGGCTACAATGAGCAGTTCTTC | CASSLSPAGPTPGYNEQFF
TRBJ2-1 | TRBD2 | . | TRBV9 | TGTGCCAGCAGCGTAGCGATTGGGTACGGGGGGACTTGGAATGAGCAGTTCTTC | CASSVAIGYGGTWNEQFF
TRBJ1-2 | . | many | TRBV3-1 | TGTGCCAGCAGCGCCTTATCGGGCGGAGCTAACTATGGCTACACCTTC | CASSALSGGANYGYTF
TRBJ2-7 | TRBD1 | . | TRBV7-2 | TGTGCCAGCAGCCACCAGGGGACAGGCGGCTCCTACGAGCAGTACTTC | CASSHQGTGGSYEQYF
TRBJ1-5 | . | many | TRBV2 | TGTGCCAGCAGTGATGAGGGCAATCAGCCCCAGCATTTT | CASSDEGNQPQHF
TRBJ1-2 | . | . | TRBV9 | TGTGCCAGCAGCGTAGGGACGCAGGGGAATAACTATGGCTACACCTTC | CASSVGTQGNNYGYTF
TRBJ2-7 | TRBD1 | many | TRBV11-2 | TGTGCCAGCAGCGTTACCGGGACAGGGGTATACGAGCAGTACTTC | CASSVTGTGVYEQYF
TRBJ1-1 | . | many | TRBV12-3/TRBV12-4 | TGTGCCAGCAGTTCCCGGGCCACCGGGGGCCCTGAAGCTTTCTTT | CASSSRATGGPEAFF
TRBJ1-6 | . | . | TRBV7-6 | TGTGCCAGCAGCCCCTATAATTCACCCCTCCACTTT | CASSPYNSPLHF
TRBJ1-5 | . | many | TRBV12-3/TRBV12-4 | TGTGCCAGCAGTTGGGGCGGGGGACGACGATTGAATCAGCCCCAGCATTTT | CASSWGGGRRLNQPQHF
TRBJ2-1 | . | many | TRBV12-5 | TGTGCTAGTGGTTCAGTGGCTAGGTCGGGCAATGAGCAGTTCTTC | CASGSVARSGNEQFF
TRBJ2-5 | . | few | TRBV6-5 | TGTGCCAGCAGTTACCCCCATGGGTTAGGGTTCCAAGAGACCCAGTACTTC | CASSYPHGLGFQETQYF
TRBJ2-7 | . | few | TRBV28 | TGTGCCAGCAGTTTATGGGGGAATTACGAGCAGTACTTC | CASSLWGNYEQYF
TRBJ2-1 | . | many | TRBV20-1 | TGCAGTGCTCCCCTTAGCGGCAGCTCCTACAATGAGCAGTTCTTC | CSAPLSGSSYNEQFF
TRBJ1-2 | TRBD1 | few | TRBV28 | TGTGCCAGCAATTACGGGACAGGGGGTAGGGGCTACACCTTC | CASNYGTGGRGYTF
TRBJ2-7 | . | few | TRBV6-2/TRBV6-3 | TGTGCCAGCAGTTACCGGTTGCGCGGGGACCCCTACGAGCAGTACTTC | CASSYRLRGDPYEQYF
TRBJ1-2 | . | many | TRBV3-1 | TGTGCCAGCAGCCCCGGACACCGCTATGGCTACACCTTC | CASSPGHRYGYTF
TRBJ2-7 | TRBD1 | many | TRBV30 | TGTGCCTGGGACAGGGGGCTGAACGAGCAGTACTTC | CAWDRGLNEQYF
TRBJ2-5 | TRBD1 | . | TRBV18 | TGTGCCAGCTCACCGCGGGGACAGGGGGACCAAGAGACCCAGTACTTC | CASSPRGQGDQETQYF
TRBJ2-3 | . | few | TRBV19 | TGTGCCAGTAGTCCGGGACTTTCAAGAGATACGCAGTATTTT | CASSPGLSRDTQYF
TRBJ2-7 | . | . | TRBV18 | TGTGCCAGCTCACCACCGGAGGCCAGGGTGAGGAACGAGCAGTACTTC | CASSPPEARVRNEQYF
TRBJ1-4 | . | . | TRBV5-1 | TGCGCCAGCAGCTTGTTTGTGCAGGGGTCAAATGAAAAACTGTTTTTT | CASSLFVQGSNEKLFF
TRBJ1-2 | TRBD1 | many | TRBV12-5 | TGTGCTAGTGGTCACGAACCTCGACAGGGGGCTGGCTACACCTTC | CASGHEPRQGAGYTF
TRBJ2-3 | . | few | TRBV5-1 | TGCGCCAGCAGCTTGGGTATCCCGGGGCCGGAGAGGCAGTATTTT | CASSLGIPGPERQYF
TRBJ2-1 | TRBD2 | many | TRBV20-1 | TGCAGTGCTAGATCCCCCCGTGCGGGGGGAACCTTCAATGAGCAGTTCTTC | CSARSPRAGGTFNEQFF
TRBJ2-3 | TRBD2 | . | TRBV9 | TGTGCCAGCAGCCCCCAGCGGGGCTCCACAGATACGCAGTATTTT | CASSPQRGSTDTQYF
TRBJ2-1 | . | many | TRBV12-3/TRBV12-4 | TGTGCCAGCAGCCGAACAGGGACTGAGCAGTTCTTC | CASSRTGTEQFF
TRBJ1-1 | . | . | TRBV6-1 | TGTGCCAGCAGTGAAGCCCCTACCACTGAAGCTTTCTTT | CASSEAPTTEAFF
TRBJ1-5 | TRBD1 | few | TRBV5-6 | TGTGCCAGCAGTTCTGGGGAGGGGGCAGGACAGCCCCAGCATTTT | CASSSGEGAGQPQHF
TRBJ1-5 | . | many | TRBV18 | TGTGCCAGCTCGCTAGAAGCCGGCAGCGATCAGCCCCAGCATTTT | CASSLEAGSDQPQHF
TRBJ2-2 | TRBD2 | . | TRBV9 | TGTGCCAGCAGCGGTGCTGCGGGGGGGTTGACCGGGGAGCTGTTTTTT | CASSGAAGGLTGELFF